These T cell receptor beta chains were read from a single sample in a study of OX40 agonist ivuxolimab in advanced cancers. Repertoires were generated with immunoSEQ multiplex PCR, while TCRdb's copy carries only in-frame clones and drops some. The sample holds roughly 70,000 clones, 70% to 90% seen once. The input for sequencing was CD4+ or CD8+ T cells sorted from blood, taken in a trial of the OX40 agonist ivuxolimab. Source of these receptors: an adult with an advanced solid tumor such as melanoma, head and neck, liver or kidney cancer. Each CDR3 is given with its conserved first and last residue. A D gene is named only where the DNA matches it firmly. Clone sizes are given selectively: once, few, many, or a class where the clone is expanded.

j_call v_call d_call clone_size cdr3_nt cdr3_aa
TRBJ2-5 TRBV7-8 - - TGTGCCAGCACTCAAGAGGGGTGGAGACACGAGACCCAGTACTTC CASTQEGWRHETQYF
TRBJ1-6 TRBV9 - - TGTGCCAGCAGCGCCGACCCGGGACCTCGCGTTAATTCACCCCTCCACTTT CASSADPGPRVNSPLHF
TRBJ2-1 TRBV7-3 - - TGTGCCAGCAGCTTACAGCAGAGCTCCTACAATGAGCAGTTCTTC CASSLQQSSYNEQFF
TRBJ1-2 TRBV6-5 - once TGTGCCAGCAGTTACAATAATTATGGCTACACCTTC CASSYNNYGYTF
TRBJ1-5 TRBV2 - - TGTGCCAGCAGTGAAGACAGGACCATCCTGCCCCAGCATTTT CASSEDRTILPQHF
TRBJ1-3 TRBV29-1 TRBD1 - TGCAGCGTGGGGGACAGCCAAGGCCTCGGAAACACCATATATTTT CSVGDSQGLGNTIYF
TRBJ2-5 TRBV6-5 - few TGTGCCAGCAGTTACCGACACCAAGAGACCCAGTACTTC CASSYRHQETQYF
TRBJ2-7 TRBV15 - - TGTGCCACCAGAGGAGGAGGTGCCGCCTACGAGCAGTACTTC CATRGGGAAYEQYF
TRBJ2-3 TRBV28 - - TGTGCCAGCCTTGGGGGGGCGGCAGGGGATACGCAGTATTTT CASLGGAAGDTQYF
TRBJ2-1 TRBV4-1 TRBD1 - TGCGCCAGCAGCCATCCCCGCCGCGACAGGGTAACCTACAATGAGCAGTTCTTC CASSHPRRDRVTYNEQFF
TRBJ2-1 TRBV7-7 TRBD2 - TGTGCCAGCAGCTTAGCGCTAGCGGGCTACAATGAGCAGTTCTTC CASSLALAGYNEQFF
TRBJ2-7 TRBV7-8 - many TGTGCCAGCAGCCGAGGGTACGAGCAGTACTTC CASSRGYEQYF
TRBJ2-3 TRBV7-9 TRBD2 - TGTGCCTCAGTTCACAAAGCGGGGGCAGATACGCAGTATTTT CASVHKAGADTQYF
TRBJ1-3 TRBV7-2 - - TGTGCCAGCAGCTTAGCTGTCATCTCTGGAAACACCATATATTTT CASSLAVISGNTIYF
TRBJ1-4 TRBV15 - - TGTGCCACCAGCAGGAGCGTCGGGACGAGGCTATCGCTGGAAAAACTGTTTTTT CATSRSVGTRLSLEKLFF
TRBJ2-6 TRBV27 - - TGTGCCAGCAGGACCCCAGGGTCTGGGGCCAACGTCCTGACTTTC CASRTPGSGANVLTF
TRBJ2-6 TRBV6-1 - - TGTGCCAGCAGTGAACTCCCCGGGGCCAACGTCCTGACTTTC CASSELPGANVLTF
TRBJ2-1 TRBV5-1 TRBD2 - TGCGCCAGCAGCTCGACTAGCGGGGGGCCCAATGAGCAGTTCTTC CASSSTSGGPNEQFF
TRBJ1-1 TRBV7-2 TRBD1 - TGTGCCAGCAGCTTTGTCCCGGGACAGAAAGCTTTCTTT CASSFVPGQKAFF
TRBJ2-4 TRBV7-2 - - TGTGCCAGCTCCAGGGGGGAGGCCAAAAACATTCAGTACTTC CASSRGEAKNIQYF